The T cell receptor beta chain described here comes from a study of tumor and adjacent non-tumor tissue in lung cancer. The CDR3 length is 10 residues. Germline V gene data show CDR1 as MRHNA and CDR2 as SNTAGT. The V end was cut by 8 bases, the J end by 8 bases, with 9 bases between. This sample's RNA came from whole unsorted tissue. Newly diagnosed lung cancer patients had thoracic surgery in China, August–late 2014, without prior chemotherapy. The library came from three nested PCR rounds adapted from ARM-PCR protocols. TCRdb reprocessed the multiplex PCR reads with MiXCR, giving one entry per CDR3 protein. The sample holds 120,000 or so distinct CDR3 sequences, approximately 71% seen once.

Sequencing was performed on lung tumor tissue. This TCR came from a man aged 25 to 45 with non-small cell lung cancer. The genes are TRBV6-4 and TRBJ1-2; tentative D call: TRBD1 (5 bases). The CDR3 here is CASVWGGYTF. The CDR3 nucleotides read TGTGCCAGCGTATGGGGGGGCTACACCTTC.